The rows below give T cell receptor beta chains drawn from one sample of a study of blood T cell repertoires in COVID-19. Only in-frame clones appear in the TCRdb table, and some are missing; sequencing was by immunoSEQ multiplex PCR. Of hundreds of thousands of clones listed, around 90% were seen once; the top ten hold more than 12%. The sample taken for sequencing was PBMCs or T cells enriched from blood (not recorded which). These TCRs come from a man in his thirties or forties who had been exposed to COVID-19. Each CDR3 is given with its conserved first and last residue. The order of the fields is clone size, J gene, D gene, V gene, CDR3 protein, CDR3 DNA. A D gene is named only where the DNA matches it firmly. The size field is filled for only some rows; it gives once, few, many or a size class.

.,TRBJ1-4,TRBD1,TRBV10-1,CASIPGGREKLFF,TGCGCCAGCATCCCAGGGGGGCGGGAAAAACTGTTTTTT
once,TRBJ2-7,.,TRBV7-2,CASSSLAQLYEQYF,TGTGCCAGCAGCTCGCTAGCACAACTATACGAGCAGTACTTC
.,TRBJ2-1,.,TRBV6-5,CASSYSRANNEQFF,TGTGCCAGCAGTTACTCCCGAGCCAACAATGAGCAGTTCTTC
.,TRBJ2-1,.,TRBV19,CASSGLDEQFF,TGTGCCAGTAGTGGGCTGGATGAGCAGTTCTTC
.,TRBJ1-6,.,TRBV5-4,CASSFWAGESPLHF,TGTGCCAGCAGCTTTTGGGCAGGCGAATCACCCCTCCACTTT
.,TRBJ1-2,.,TRBV2,CASSPEQGLSHGYTF,TGTGCCAGCAGCCCTGAACAGGGCCTCTCGCATGGCTACACCTTC
.,TRBJ1-4,.,TRBV9,CASSVGPGPNEKLFF,TGTGCCAGCAGCGTAGGTCCAGGGCCAAATGAAAAACTGTTTTTT
.,TRBJ2-1,TRBD2,TRBV9,CASSARAGGNNEQFF,TGTGCCAGCAGCGCGAGGGCGGGGGGGAACAATGAGCAGTTCTTC
once,TRBJ2-2,TRBD1,TRBV9,CASSVEGQATGELFF,TGTGCCAGCAGCGTAGAGGGACAGGCCACCGGGGAGCTGTTTTTT
.,TRBJ1-2,TRBD1,TRBV7-6,CASSLLGQGYGYTF,TGTGCCAGCAGCTTATTAGGACAGGGGTATGGCTACACCTTC
.,TRBJ2-5,.,TRBV7-9,CASSLSVPQETQYF,TGTGCCAGCAGCTTATCAGTACCTCAAGAGACCCAGTACTTC
.,TRBJ1-1,.,TRBV30,CAWSGQVGVGTEAFF,TGTGCCTGGAGTGGGCAGGTGGGAGTAGGAACTGAAGCTTTCTTT
.,TRBJ2-1,.,TRBV4-1,CASSQAGVRTVEQFF,TGCGCCAGCAGCCAAGCCGGCGTAAGGACAGTCGAGCAGTTCTTC
.,TRBJ2-3,.,TRBV24-1,CATQYNSPEDTQYF,TGTGCCACACAGTATAATTCCCCTGAGGATACGCAGTATTTT
.,TRBJ1-2,TRBD1,TRBV18,CASSPKGAVGYTF,TGTGCCAGCTCACCTAAGGGGGCGGTTGGCTACACCTTC
.,TRBJ1-6,TRBD1,TRBV5-1,CASSSGTGVASPLHF,TGCGCCAGCAGCTCGGGGACAGGGGTAGCTTCACCCCTCCACTTT
once,TRBJ2-3,TRBD1,TRBV6-5,CASSTGGGIDTQYF,TGTGCCAGCAGTACAGGGGGAGGAATAGATACGCAGTATTTT
.,TRBJ1-2,.,TRBV5-4,CASSSQGVYGYTF,TGTGCCAGCAGCTCGCAGGGCGTATATGGCTACACCTTC
once,TRBJ1-1,.,TRBV5-1,CASIRGAGDTEAFF,TGCGCCAGCATTCGGGGGGCCGGGGACACTGAAGCTTTCTTT
.,TRBJ2-1,TRBD1,TRBV7-9,CASSLDLTGEDEQFF,TGTGCCAGCAGCTTGGATCTGACAGGGGAGGATGAGCAGTTCTTC